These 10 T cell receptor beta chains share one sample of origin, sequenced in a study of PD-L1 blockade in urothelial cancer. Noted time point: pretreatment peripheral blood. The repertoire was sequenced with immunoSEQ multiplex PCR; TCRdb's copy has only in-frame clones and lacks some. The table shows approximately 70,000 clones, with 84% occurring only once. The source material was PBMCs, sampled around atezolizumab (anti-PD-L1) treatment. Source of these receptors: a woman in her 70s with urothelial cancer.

CDR3: CASSTTGVNTEAFF. The CDR3 nucleotides read TGCGCCAGCAGCACGACGGGGGTGAACACTGAAGCTTTCTTT. The chain is built from TRBV10-2 and TRBJ1-1, with D maybe TRBD1 (5 bases). CDR1 and CDR2 (germline): WSHSY, SAAADI. The CDR3 runs 14 residues. V lost 6 bases, J lost 0 bases, and 11 bases lay in between.

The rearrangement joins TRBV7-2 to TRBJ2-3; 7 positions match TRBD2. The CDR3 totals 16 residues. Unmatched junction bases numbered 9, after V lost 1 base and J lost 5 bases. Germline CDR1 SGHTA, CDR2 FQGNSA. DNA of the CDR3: TGTGCCAGCAGCTTAGGGGGCCAGCGGGGTTTAGATACGCAGTATTTT. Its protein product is CASSLGGQRGLDTQYF.

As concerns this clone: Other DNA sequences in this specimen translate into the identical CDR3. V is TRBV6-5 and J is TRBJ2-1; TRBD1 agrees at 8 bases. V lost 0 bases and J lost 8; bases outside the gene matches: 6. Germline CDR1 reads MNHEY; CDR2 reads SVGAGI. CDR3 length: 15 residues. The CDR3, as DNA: TGTGCCAGCAGTTACTCCTCCGCAGGGGGCCATGAGCAGTTCTTC. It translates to CASSYSSAGGHEQFF.

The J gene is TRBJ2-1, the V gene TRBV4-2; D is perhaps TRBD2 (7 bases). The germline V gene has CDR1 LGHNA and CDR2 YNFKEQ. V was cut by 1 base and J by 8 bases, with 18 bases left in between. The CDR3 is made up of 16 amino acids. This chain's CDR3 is CASSQGGGGPHDEQFF. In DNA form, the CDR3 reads TGTGCCAGCAGCCAAGGAGGGGGAGGGCCTCATGATGAGCAGTTCTTC.

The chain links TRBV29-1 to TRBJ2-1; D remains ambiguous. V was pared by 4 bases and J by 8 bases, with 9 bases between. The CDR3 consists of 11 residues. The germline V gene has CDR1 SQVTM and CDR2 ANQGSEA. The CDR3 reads CSVVANDEQFF. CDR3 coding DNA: TGCAGCGTTGTAGCAAACGATGAGCAGTTCTTC.

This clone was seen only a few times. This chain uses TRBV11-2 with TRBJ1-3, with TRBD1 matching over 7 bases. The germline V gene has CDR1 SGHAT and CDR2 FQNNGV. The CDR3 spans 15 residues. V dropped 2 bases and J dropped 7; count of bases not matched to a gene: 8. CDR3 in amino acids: CASSLSGQPRNTIYF. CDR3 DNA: TGTGCCAGCAGCTTATCGGGACAGCCAAGGAACACCATATATTTT. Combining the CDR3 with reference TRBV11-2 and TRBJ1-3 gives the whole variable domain EAGVAQSPRYKIIEKRQSVAFWCNPISGHATLYWYQQILGQGPKLLIQFQNNGVVDDSQLPKDRFSAERLKGVDSTLKIQPAKLEDSAVYLCASSLSGQPRNTIYFGEGSWLTVV.

In DNA form, the CDR3 reads TGTGCCAGCAGCGTCGGACTAGGATTGATCGGGGAGCTGTTTTTT. It encodes CASSVGLGLIGELFF. This chain links TRBV9 with TRBJ2-2, with 7 bases aligning to TRBD2. The CDR3 totals 15 residues. Germline assignment: CDR1 SGDLS and CDR2 YYNGEE. The V segment lost 2 bases and the J segment 7 bases; nucleotides outside the gene matches: 8.

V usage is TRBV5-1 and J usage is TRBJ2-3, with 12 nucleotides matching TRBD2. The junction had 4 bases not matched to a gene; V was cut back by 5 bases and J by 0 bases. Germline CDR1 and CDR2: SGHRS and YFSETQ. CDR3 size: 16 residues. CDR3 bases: TGCGCCAGCAGAACCGGGACTAGCGGGAGCACAGATACGCAGTATTTT. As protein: CASRTGTSGSTDTQYF.

This CDR3 reads CASSFYPGSSYNEQFF. CDR3 sequence (DNA): TGTGCCAGCAGCTTTTATCCGGGGAGCTCCTACAATGAGCAGTTCTTC. The chain combines TRBV7-2 with TRBJ2-1; D possibly corresponds to TRBD2 (5 bases). Per germline, CDR1 SGHTA and CDR2 FQGNSA. The CDR3 spans 16 residues. With 3 bases removed from V and 0 bases from J, the gap between germline ends came to 12 bases.

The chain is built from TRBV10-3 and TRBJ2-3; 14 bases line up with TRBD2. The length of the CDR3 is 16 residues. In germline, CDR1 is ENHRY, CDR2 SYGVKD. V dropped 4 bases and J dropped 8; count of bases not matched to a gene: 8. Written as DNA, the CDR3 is TGTGCCATCAGTGGTGGACTAGCGGGAGGTACGGGTACGCAGTATTTT. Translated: CAISGGLAGGTGTQYF.